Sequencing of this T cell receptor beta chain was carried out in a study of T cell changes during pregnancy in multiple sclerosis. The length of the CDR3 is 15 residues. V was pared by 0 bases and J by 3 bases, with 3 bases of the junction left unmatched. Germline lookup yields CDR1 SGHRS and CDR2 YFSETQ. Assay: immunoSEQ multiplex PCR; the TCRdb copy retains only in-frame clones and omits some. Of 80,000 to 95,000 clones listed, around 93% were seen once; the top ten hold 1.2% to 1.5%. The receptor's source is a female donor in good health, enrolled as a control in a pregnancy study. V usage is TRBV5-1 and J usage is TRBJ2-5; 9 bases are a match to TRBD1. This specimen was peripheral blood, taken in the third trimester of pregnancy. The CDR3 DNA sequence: TGCGCCAGCAGCTTGGCCGGGACAGGGAAAGAGACCCAGTACTTC. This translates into CASSLAGTGKETQYF.